Listed below are T cell receptor beta chains from one sample, sequenced in a study of technical replicates of blood from a few donors. Some clones are missing from TCRdb's copy, which holds only in-frame ones; the method was immunoSEQ multiplex PCR. The sample carries about 76,000 clones, roughly 92% recorded once. The sequencing input was T cells isolated from PBMCs. These receptors were obtained from a human donor in good health. CDR3s include the opening cysteine and the closing phenylalanine or tryptophan. Each record gives: V gene, D gene, J gene, clone size, CDR3 protein, CDR3 DNA. A D gene is named only where the DNA matches it firmly. Clone sizes are given selectively: once, few, many, or a class where the clone is expanded.

v_call: TRBV27; d_call: NA; j_call: TRBJ2-7; clone_size: NA; cdr3_aa: CASSLGGPEQYF; cdr3_nt: TGTGCCAGCAGTTTAGGGGGCCCCGAGCAGTACTTC
v_call: TRBV30; d_call: TRBD2; j_call: TRBJ2-5; clone_size: NA; cdr3_aa: CAWVPQAGLETQYF; cdr3_nt: TGTGCCTGGGTACCACAAGCGGGATTAGAGACCCAGTACTTC
v_call: TRBV5-8; d_call: TRBD1; j_call: TRBJ1-5; clone_size: NA; cdr3_aa: CASSLLRGQDQPQHF; cdr3_nt: TGTGCCAGCAGCTTGCTCAGGGGGCAGGATCAGCCCCAGCATTTT
v_call: TRBV27; d_call: NA; j_call: TRBJ2-7; clone_size: NA; cdr3_aa: CASSFAREYEQYF; cdr3_nt: TGTGCCAGCAGTTTTGCCCGGGAATACGAGCAGTACTTC
v_call: TRBV19; d_call: NA; j_call: TRBJ2-2; clone_size: few; cdr3_aa: CASSITWGDTGELFF; cdr3_nt: TGTGCCAGTAGTATTACCTGGGGGGATACCGGGGAGCTGTTTTTT
v_call: TRBV15; d_call: TRBD1; j_call: TRBJ2-4; clone_size: NA; cdr3_aa: CATSSDLTGIDDIQYF; cdr3_nt: TGTGCCACCAGCAGTGACCTGACAGGGATTGATGACATTCAGTACTTC
v_call: TRBV5-6; d_call: NA; j_call: TRBJ1-1; clone_size: once; cdr3_aa: CASSRRDRNTEAFF; cdr3_nt: TGTGCCAGCAGCAGAAGAGACAGGAACACTGAAGCTTTCTTT
v_call: TRBV6-1; d_call: NA; j_call: TRBJ2-1; clone_size: NA; cdr3_aa: CASSDGPNEQFF; cdr3_nt: TGTGCCAGCAGTGATGGGCCCAATGAGCAGTTCTTC
v_call: TRBV30; d_call: NA; j_call: TRBJ2-3; clone_size: NA; cdr3_aa: CAWKSTAFFSSTDTQYF; cdr3_nt: TGTGCCTGGAAGTCGACAGCTTTCTTCTCTAGCACAGATACGCAGTATTTT
v_call: TRBV9; d_call: TRBD1; j_call: TRBJ2-7; clone_size: NA; cdr3_aa: CASSATGSSYEQYF; cdr3_nt: TGTGCCAGCAGCGCGACAGGGAGTTCCTACGAGCAGTACTTC
v_call: TRBV9; d_call: TRBD2; j_call: TRBJ2-1; clone_size: NA; cdr3_aa: CASSVSGTSGYNEQFF; cdr3_nt: TGTGCCAGCAGCGTATCCGGGACTAGCGGCTACAATGAGCAGTTCTTC
v_call: TRBV5-1; d_call: TRBD2; j_call: TRBJ2-5; clone_size: NA; cdr3_aa: CASSLVSSGRSQETQYF; cdr3_nt: TGCGCCAGCAGCTTGGTTTCTAGCGGGAGGTCCCAAGAGACCCAGTACTTC
v_call: TRBV14; d_call: TRBD1; j_call: TRBJ2-3; clone_size: NA; cdr3_aa: CASSLTGGDLDTQYF; cdr3_nt: TGTGCCAGCAGTCTGACAGGGGGCGATCTGGATACGCAGTATTTT
v_call: TRBV9; d_call: TRBD1; j_call: TRBJ1-2; clone_size: NA; cdr3_aa: CASSGTGTGGDGYTF; cdr3_nt: TGTGCCAGCAGCGGAACCGGGACAGGGGGCGATGGCTACACCTTC
v_call: TRBV6-5; d_call: NA; j_call: TRBJ2-1; clone_size: NA; cdr3_aa: CASSYSRIREDEQFF; cdr3_nt: TGTGCCAGCAGTTACTCGAGGATCCGCGAAGATGAGCAGTTCTTC
v_call: TRBV5-1; d_call: NA; j_call: TRBJ1-1; clone_size: NA; cdr3_aa: CASSLGRITFF; cdr3_nt: TGCGCCAGCAGCTTGGGGAGGATAACTTTCTTT
v_call: TRBV12-5; d_call: TRBD1; j_call: TRBJ1-1; clone_size: NA; cdr3_aa: CASGLVVGQGVTEAFF; cdr3_nt: TGTGCTAGTGGTTTGGTAGTGGGACAGGGAGTGACTGAAGCTTTCTTT
v_call: TRBV12-5; d_call: NA; j_call: TRBJ2-3; clone_size: NA; cdr3_aa: CASGLNREGATDTQYF; cdr3_nt: TGTGCTAGTGGTTTAAACAGGGAAGGGGCCACAGATACGCAGTATTTT
v_call: TRBV18; d_call: NA; j_call: TRBJ2-5; clone_size: NA; cdr3_aa: CASSQGVLETQYF; cdr3_nt: TGTGCCAGCTCACAGGGGGTTTTGGAGACCCAGTACTTC
v_call: TRBV5-8; d_call: NA; j_call: TRBJ2-5; clone_size: NA; cdr3_aa: CASSKRQGYQETQYF; cdr3_nt: TGTGCCAGCAGCAAACGCCAGGGTTATCAAGAGACCCAGTACTTC
v_call: TRBV7-8; d_call: TRBD1; j_call: TRBJ1-2; clone_size: NA; cdr3_aa: CASSLDNFGQGAGGYTF; cdr3_nt: TGTGCCAGCAGCTTAGATAATTTCGGACAGGGGGCTGGTGGCTACACCTTC
v_call: TRBV7-3; d_call: TRBD2; j_call: TRBJ2-1; clone_size: NA; cdr3_aa: CASSSTSGKGRNEQFF; cdr3_nt: TGTGCCAGCAGCTCGACTAGCGGGAAAGGGCGCAATGAGCAGTTCTTC
v_call: TRBV7-9; d_call: TRBD2; j_call: TRBJ2-1; clone_size: NA; cdr3_aa: CASSSSYFQASGRNEQFF; cdr3_nt: TGTGCCAGCAGCTCGTCGTACTTTCAGGCTAGCGGGAGGAATGAGCAGTTCTTC
v_call: TRBV5-1; d_call: NA; j_call: TRBJ2-7; clone_size: NA; cdr3_aa: CASSLYRSSYEQYF; cdr3_nt: TGCGCCAGCAGCTTGTACAGGAGTTCCTACGAGCAGTACTTC
v_call: TRBV2; d_call: TRBD2; j_call: TRBJ2-7; clone_size: NA; cdr3_aa: CASSESSGSDSYEQYF; cdr3_nt: TGTGCCAGCAGTGAATCTAGCGGGAGTGATTCCTACGAGCAGTACTTC
v_call: TRBV29-1; d_call: TRBD1; j_call: TRBJ1-2; clone_size: NA; cdr3_aa: CSVGQTGDYGYTF; cdr3_nt: TGCAGCGTTGGCCAGACAGGGGACTATGGCTACACCTTC
v_call: TRBV2; d_call: NA; j_call: TRBJ1-5; clone_size: NA; cdr3_aa: CASTEVGGVGQPQHF; cdr3_nt: TGTGCCAGCACCGAGGTGGGGGGAGTCGGGCAGCCCCAGCATTTT
v_call: TRBV14; d_call: TRBD1; j_call: TRBJ1-1; clone_size: NA; cdr3_aa: CASSLNQGASSEAFF; cdr3_nt: TGTGCCAGCAGCCTAAACCAGGGGGCTTCTTCTGAAGCTTTCTTT
v_call: TRBV11-3; d_call: TRBD2; j_call: TRBJ2-3; clone_size: NA; cdr3_aa: CASSPVRASGRSDTQYF; cdr3_nt: TGTGCCAGCAGCCCAGTTAGGGCTAGCGGTAGGTCAGATACGCAGTATTTT
v_call: TRBV10-3; d_call: TRBD1; j_call: TRBJ1-3; clone_size: once; cdr3_aa: CAIRTGGAGNTIYF; cdr3_nt: TGTGCCATCAGGACAGGGGGCGCCGGAAACACCATATATTTT
v_call: TRBV6-5; d_call: NA; j_call: TRBJ2-7; clone_size: few; cdr3_aa: CASSYLRSSYEQYF; cdr3_nt: TGTGCCAGCAGTTACCTTCGCAGCTCCTACGAGCAGTACTTC
v_call: TRBV7-2; d_call: NA; j_call: TRBJ1-2; clone_size: NA; cdr3_aa: CASSLAGAGYTF; cdr3_nt: TGTGCCAGCAGCTTAGCAGGGGCTGGCTACACCTTC
v_call: TRBV6-1; d_call: NA; j_call: TRBJ1-1; clone_size: NA; cdr3_aa: CASSITGNTEAFF; cdr3_nt: TGTGCCAGCAGTATAACAGGGAACACTGAAGCTTTCTTT
v_call: TRBV5-1; d_call: NA; j_call: TRBJ2-5; clone_size: NA; cdr3_aa: CASTLGDIGETQYF; cdr3_nt: TGCGCCAGCACACTGGGAGATATAGGAGAGACCCAGTACTTC
v_call: TRBV7-3; d_call: NA; j_call: TRBJ2-5; clone_size: NA; cdr3_aa: CASSGGQWGTQYF; cdr3_nt: TGTGCCAGCAGCGGAGGACAGTGGGGGACCCAGTACTTC
v_call: TRBV6-1; d_call: NA; j_call: TRBJ2-6; clone_size: NA; cdr3_aa: CASSELSGANVLTF; cdr3_nt: TGTGCCAGCAGTGAACTCTCTGGGGCCAACGTCCTGACTTTC
v_call: TRBV18; d_call: TRBD2; j_call: TRBJ2-5; clone_size: NA; cdr3_aa: CASSPPGGTETQYF; cdr3_nt: TGTGCCAGCTCACCACCGGGAGGGACTGAGACCCAGTACTTC
v_call: TRBV19; d_call: TRBD1; j_call: TRBJ2-7; clone_size: once; cdr3_aa: CASRKDRGLYEQYF; cdr3_nt: TGTGCCTCGCGGAAGGACAGGGGTTTGTACGAGCAGTACTTC
v_call: TRBV27; d_call: NA; j_call: TRBJ2-4; clone_size: NA; cdr3_aa: CASSPEAPDIQYF; cdr3_nt: TGTGCCAGCAGTCCTGAAGCCCCGGACATTCAGTACTTC
v_call: TRBV6-1; d_call: NA; j_call: TRBJ1-3; clone_size: NA; cdr3_aa: CASSAGHFGNTIYF; cdr3_nt: TGTGCCAGCAGTGCGGGACACTTTGGAAACACCATATATTTT
v_call: TRBV19; d_call: TRBD1; j_call: TRBJ2-5; clone_size: NA; cdr3_aa: CASSIIQRGLETQYF; cdr3_nt: TGTGCCAGTAGTATTATCCAAAGGGGGCTGGAGACCCAGTACTTC
v_call: TRBV11-2; d_call: NA; j_call: TRBJ2-3; clone_size: NA; cdr3_aa: CASSPSGFAADTQYF; cdr3_nt: TGTGCCAGCAGCCCCTCAGGGTTTGCCGCAGATACGCAGTATTTT
v_call: TRBV16; d_call: NA; j_call: TRBJ1-1; clone_size: few; cdr3_aa: CASSPSGEEAFF; cdr3_nt: TGTGCCAGCAGCCCTTCAGGGGAAGAAGCTTTCTTT
v_call: TRBV6-1; d_call: NA; j_call: TRBJ2-7; clone_size: NA; cdr3_aa: CASRGGAGSEQYF; cdr3_nt: TGTGCCAGCAGGGGGGGGGCTGGTTCCGAGCAGTACTTC
v_call: TRBV10-3; d_call: TRBD1; j_call: TRBJ2-7; clone_size: NA; cdr3_aa: CAISTGDGVHEQYF; cdr3_nt: TGTGCCATCAGTACAGGGGATGGAGTCCACGAGCAGTACTTC
v_call: TRBV6-5; d_call: TRBD1; j_call: TRBJ1-1; clone_size: NA; cdr3_aa: CASDRARVNTEAFF; cdr3_nt: TGTGCCTCCGACAGGGCTCGGGTGAACACTGAAGCTTTCTTT
v_call: TRBV28; d_call: NA; j_call: TRBJ2-5; clone_size: NA; cdr3_aa: CASSRSITQETQYF; cdr3_nt: TGTGCCAGCAGTCGCTCGATTACACAAGAGACCCAGTACTTC
v_call: TRBV6-5; d_call: NA; j_call: TRBJ1-2; clone_size: NA; cdr3_aa: CASTPRDIFYGYTF; cdr3_nt: TGTGCCAGCACTCCTCGGGACATCTTTTATGGCTACACCTTC
v_call: TRBV4-3; d_call: TRBD1; j_call: TRBJ2-1; clone_size: NA; cdr3_aa: CASSQATGPTEQFF; cdr3_nt: TGCGCCAGCAGCCAAGCGACAGGGCCCACTGAGCAGTTCTTC
v_call: TRBV7-2; d_call: NA; j_call: TRBJ2-3; clone_size: NA; cdr3_aa: CASSSTRGTDTQYF; cdr3_nt: TGTGCCAGCAGCTCTACCAGGGGCACAGATACGCAGTATTTT
v_call: TRBV27; d_call: NA; j_call: TRBJ1-2; clone_size: NA; cdr3_aa: CASSGVTGYTF; cdr3_nt: TGTGCCAGCAGTGGAGTGACGGGCTACACCTTC
v_call: TRBV19; d_call: NA; j_call: TRBJ1-1; clone_size: NA; cdr3_aa: CASSIGGRGTEAFF; cdr3_nt: TGTGCCAGTAGTATAGGGGGGAGGGGCACTGAAGCTTTCTTT
v_call: TRBV11-3; d_call: NA; j_call: TRBJ2-7; clone_size: NA; cdr3_aa: CASSLEQGTYEQYF; cdr3_nt: TGTGCCAGCAGCTTAGAGCAGGGGACCTACGAGCAGTACTTC
v_call: TRBV7-9; d_call: NA; j_call: TRBJ1-2; clone_size: once; cdr3_aa: CASSALTGNGYTF; cdr3_nt: TGTGCCAGCAGCGCCTTAACAGGGAACGGCTACACCTTC
v_call: TRBV4-3; d_call: TRBD2; j_call: TRBJ2-3; clone_size: NA; cdr3_aa: CASSLHLTSGRAGGGTDTQYF; cdr3_nt: TGCGCCAGCAGCCTACACCTTACTAGCGGGAGGGCCGGGGGGGGCACAGATACGCAGTATTTT
v_call: TRBV5-1; d_call: TRBD2; j_call: TRBJ2-7; clone_size: NA; cdr3_aa: CASSFRILAGVDEQYF; cdr3_nt: TGCGCCAGCAGCTTCCGGATTCTAGCGGGAGTGGACGAGCAGTACTTC
v_call: TRBV5-4; d_call: NA; j_call: TRBJ1-1; clone_size: NA; cdr3_aa: CASSPGNRNTEAFF; cdr3_nt: TGTGCCAGCAGCCCGGGTAATAGGAACACTGAAGCTTTCTTT
v_call: TRBV14; d_call: NA; j_call: TRBJ2-2; clone_size: NA; cdr3_aa: CASSQIENGELFF; cdr3_nt: TGTGCCAGCAGCCAGATTGAGAACGGGGAGCTGTTTTTT
v_call: TRBV12-2; d_call: NA; j_call: TRBJ1-2; clone_size: NA; cdr3_aa: CASRLSWTRKTYGYTF; cdr3_nt: TGTGCAAGTCGCCTTTCCTGGACACGAAAGACCTATGGCTACACCTTC
v_call: TRBV11-2; d_call: TRBD1; j_call: TRBJ2-7; clone_size: NA; cdr3_aa: CASSTPRGNTYEQYF; cdr3_nt: TGTGCCAGCAGCACCCCCAGGGGGAACACCTACGAGCAGTACTTC